This T cell receptor beta chain was sequenced during a study of early T cells in non-severe SARS-CoV-2 infection. Study summary: The authors sequenced bulk RNA from unsorted whole blood, leaving chains unpaired.

The sample holds many counts of this clonotype. Each CDR3 protein gets one entry after TCRdb re-called the 5' RACE reads with MiXCR. The data show tens of thousands of distinct CDR3 sequences, with around 6% seen just once and 7.6% held by the top ten. The V and J ends lost 1 base and 0 bases respectively, with 10 bases between them. CDR3 size: 16 residues. Looked up from germline, CDR1 is SGHVS and CDR2 is FQNEAQ. The chain joins TRBV7-8 to TRBJ2-1; D perhaps matches TRBD2 (6 bases). This clonotype was obtained from an adult who was a healthcare worker with PCR-confirmed SARS-CoV-2 infection or an uninfected control (not recorded which). The sample comprised whole blood. The CDR3, as DNA: TGTGCCAGCAGCTTAGGTTTCGGGAGCTCCTACAATGAGCAGTTCTTC. Residues: CASSLGFGSSYNEQFF.